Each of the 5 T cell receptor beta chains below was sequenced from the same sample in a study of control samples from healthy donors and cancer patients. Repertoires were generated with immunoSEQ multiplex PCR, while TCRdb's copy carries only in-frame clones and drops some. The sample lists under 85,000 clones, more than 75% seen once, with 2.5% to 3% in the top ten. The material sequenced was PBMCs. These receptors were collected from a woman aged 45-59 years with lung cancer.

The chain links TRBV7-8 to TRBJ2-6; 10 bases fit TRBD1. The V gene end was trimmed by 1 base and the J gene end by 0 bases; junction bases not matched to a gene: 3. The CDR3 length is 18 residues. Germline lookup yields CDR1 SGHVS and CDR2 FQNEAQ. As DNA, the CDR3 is TGTGCCAGCAGCTTAGGGACAGGGGGTGGCTCTGGGGCCAACGTCCTGACTTTC. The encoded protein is CASSLGTGGGSGANVLTF.

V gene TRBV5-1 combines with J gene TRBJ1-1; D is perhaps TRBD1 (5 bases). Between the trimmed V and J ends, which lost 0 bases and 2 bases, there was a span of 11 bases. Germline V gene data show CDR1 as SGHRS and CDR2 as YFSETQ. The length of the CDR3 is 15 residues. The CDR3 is CASSLAGGVNTEAFF. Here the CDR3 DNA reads TGCGCCAGCAGCTTGGCCGGGGGAGTCAACACTGAAGCTTTCTTT.

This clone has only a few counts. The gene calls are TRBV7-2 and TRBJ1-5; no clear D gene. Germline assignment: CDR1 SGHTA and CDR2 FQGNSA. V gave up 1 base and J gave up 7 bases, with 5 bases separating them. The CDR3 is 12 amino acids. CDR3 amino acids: CASSLGGQPQHF. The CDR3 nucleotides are TGTGCCAGCAGCTTAGGAGGGCAGCCCCAGCATTTT.

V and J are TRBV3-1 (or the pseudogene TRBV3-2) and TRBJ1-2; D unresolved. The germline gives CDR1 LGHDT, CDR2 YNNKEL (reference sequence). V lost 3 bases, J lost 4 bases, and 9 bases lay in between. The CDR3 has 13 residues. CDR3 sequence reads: CASSQEGLYGYTF. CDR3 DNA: TGTGCCAGCAGCCAGGAAGGACTCTATGGCTACACCTTC.

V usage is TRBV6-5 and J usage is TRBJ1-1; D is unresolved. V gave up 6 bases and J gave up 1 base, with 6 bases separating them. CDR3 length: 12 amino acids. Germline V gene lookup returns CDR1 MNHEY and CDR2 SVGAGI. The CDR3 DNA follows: TGTGCCAGCAGACGAGAGAACACTGAAGCTTTCTTT. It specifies CASRRENTEAFF.